Listed below are T cell receptor beta chains from one sample, sequenced in a study of response to subunit inactivated influenza vaccine. One entry per CDR3 protein, called by TCRdb with MiXCR from the RT-PCR reads. Of roughly 650,000 distinct CDR3 sequences listed, around 13% are singletons. Sequences were derived from PBMCs from blood, sampled approximately 15 days before vaccination. The receptors were sampled from a middle-aged man who received an inactivated influenza vaccine. CDR3s include the opening cysteine and the closing phenylalanine or tryptophan. D genes are given only for firm matches. A row's size may be missing; if present it is once, few, many or a size class.

V gene,clone size,J gene,D gene,CDR3 DNA,CDR3 protein
TRBV14,-,TRBJ1-4,TRBD1,TGTGCCAGCAGCGCTGGACAGGCGGGCGTAAAACTGTTTTTT,CASSAGQAGVKLFF
TRBV12-3/TRBV12-4,-,TRBJ2-1,-,TGTGCCAGCAGCCCAGAAAGCGGACGGTGGAGTGATGAGCAGTTCTTC,CASSPESGRWSDEQFF
TRBV5-4,-,TRBJ2-3,-,TGTGCCAGCAGCCCGGGGGACCCAGATACGCAGTATTTT,CASSPGDPDTQYF
TRBV9,few,TRBJ2-5,TRBD2,TGTGCCAGCAGCGTAGCTACGACTAGCGGGATTACGTACCAAGAGACCCAGTACTTC,CASSVATTSGITYQETQYF
TRBV5-1,many,TRBJ2-3,-,TGCGCCAGCAGCCTTACAACGAGCACAGATACGCAGTATTTT,CASSLTTSTDTQYF
TRBV7-2,few,TRBJ2-3,TRBD2,TGTGCCAGCAGCTTAAGTCTTGCGGGGGGGGGCACAGATACGCAGTATTTT,CASSLSLAGGGTDTQYF
TRBV20-1,few,TRBJ1-1,-,TGCAGTGCTAGAGACGGGGACCGGGACCCCGAAGCTTTCTTT,CSARDGDRDPEAFF
TRBV6-2/TRBV6-3,-,TRBJ1-2,-,TGTGCCACCGCCCCAGGATACCTCTTGGGCTACACCTTC,CATAPGYLLGYTF
TRBV2,-,TRBJ2-1,-,TGTGCCAGCGGACAAATCTACAATGAGCGGTTCTTC,CASGQIYNERFF
TRBV7-8,-,TRBJ2-7,-,TGTGCCAGCAGCTTAGGACTAAGGCCAGGGAGCTCCTACGAGCAGTACTTC,CASSLGLRPGSSYEQYF
TRBV12-3/TRBV12-4,few,TRBJ1-1,TRBD1,TGTGCCAGCAGTACAACGGACAGGCGGAACACTGAAGCTTTCTTT,CASSTTDRRNTEAFF
TRBV12-3/TRBV12-4,-,TRBJ1-2,-,TGTGCCAGCAGTTTAGCGGACAGAGACTATGGCTACACCTTC,CASSLADRDYGYTF
TRBV7-2,many,TRBJ1-2,-,TGTGCCAGCAGCCTCTCGAGTGGGCAGGGCGACTATGGCTACACCTTC,CASSLSSGQGDYGYTF
TRBV4-2,-,TRBJ1-5,TRBD1,TGTGCCAGCAGCCCGACAGGGTTCAATCAGCCCCAGCATTTT,CASSPTGFNQPQHF
TRBV4-3,few,TRBJ2-7,TRBD1,TGCGCCAGCAGCCGAGCTCTGGACAGGGCCTACGAGCAGTACTTC,CASSRALDRAYEQYF
TRBV24-1,-,TRBJ2-3,-,TGTGCCACCAGTGATGCGGGACGGAGCACAGATACGCAGTATTTT,CATSDAGRSTDTQYF
TRBV5-4,few,TRBJ2-2,-,TGTGCCAGCAGCTTTATTACGCGGAACACCGGGGAGCTGTTTTTT,CASSFITRNTGELFF
TRBV12-3/TRBV12-4,many,TRBJ2-7,-,TGTGCCAGCAAGATCAGGGTTACCAGCTACGAGCAGTACTTC,CASKIRVTSYEQYF
TRBV6-5,few,TRBJ2-7,TRBD1,TGTGCCAGCAGTTACGGACAGGGGCTACGGTACGAGCAGTACTTC,CASSYGQGLRYEQYF
TRBV3-1,many,TRBJ2-7,-,TGTGCCAGCAGCCTCGGGACACCGTCCTACGAGCAGTACTTC,CASSLGTPSYEQYF
TRBV3-1,few,TRBJ2-1,TRBD2,TGTGCCAGCAGCCAAGTTGCGGGGGTAGATGAGCAGTTCTTC,CASSQVAGVDEQFF
TRBV6-1,-,TRBJ1-6,-,TGTGCCAGCAAAGACCTTACAGGGTTTAACTATAATTCACCCCTCCACTTT,CASKDLTGFNYNSPLHF
TRBV10-2,few,TRBJ1-4,-,TGCGCCAGCAGTGAGGATGACAGTCTTAATGAAAAACTGTTTTTT,CASSEDDSLNEKLFF
TRBV14,few,TRBJ1-4,-,TGTGCCAGCAGCCGGATCTTTGGGGAAAAACTGTTTTTT,CASSRIFGEKLFF
TRBV3-1,few,TRBJ1-1,-,TGTGCCAGCAGCCAGAGGGCAGGGACCACTGAAGCTTTCTTT,CASSQRAGTTEAFF
TRBV3-1,few,TRBJ1-1,-,TGTGCCAGCAGCCAGTTTCGCACTGAAGCTTTCTTT,CASSQFRTEAFF
TRBV5-1,many,TRBJ2-3,-,TGCGCCAGCAGCTTTGGGCGCGGGGTGAAGACAGATACGCAGTATTTT,CASSFGRGVKTDTQYF
TRBV24-1,few,TRBJ2-1,TRBD2,TGTGCCACCAGTGACCCTAGCGGGAGTTACAATGAGCAGTTCTTC,CATSDPSGSYNEQFF
TRBV20-1,few,TRBJ1-2,TRBD1,TGCAGTGCTAGGCGGACAGGGGGCTCCTATGGCTACACCTTC,CSARRTGGSYGYTF
TRBV11-2,many,TRBJ2-1,TRBD2,TGTGCCAGCAGTGGACTAGACAATGAGCAGTTCTTC,CASSGLDNEQFF
TRBV7-9,many,TRBJ2-1,TRBD2,TGTGCCAGCAGCTTAGGTCGGGGGGGATTCGTCAATGAGCAGTTCTTC,CASSLGRGGFVNEQFF
TRBV5-4,few,TRBJ2-6,-,TGTGCCAGCAGCTTGGGGGGGGCTACTGGGGCCAACGTCCTGACTTTC,CASSLGGATGANVLTF
TRBV2,-,TRBJ2-3,-,TGTGCCAGCAGCGGGGATAGTGGGGGCACAGATACGCAGTATTTT,CASSGDSGGTDTQYF
TRBV11-3,-,TRBJ2-1,TRBD2,TGTGCCAGCAGCTTATCGGTAGCGGGAAGGAATGAGCAGTTCTTC,CASSLSVAGRNEQFF
TRBV28,many,TRBJ1-1,-,TGTGCCAGCAGTCCCCCCGACCTAATGAACACTGAAGCTTTCTTT,CASSPPDLMNTEAFF
TRBV4-2,-,TRBJ1-1,-,TGTGCCAGCAGCCACAGGGGTGAGGACACTGAAGCTTTCTTT,CASSHRGEDTEAFF
TRBV28,few,TRBJ2-7,TRBD1,TGTGCCAGCAGTTTTCAGGACAGGGATTACGAGCAGTACTTC,CASSFQDRDYEQYF
TRBV9,few,TRBJ1-5,TRBD1,TGTGCCAGCAGCGTAACTGGACAGGCCAATCAGCCCCAGCATTTT,CASSVTGQANQPQHF
TRBV29-1,many,TRBJ2-3,-,TGCAGCGTTGCGGGCAGGACTAAGACAGATACGCAGTATTTT,CSVAGRTKTDTQYF
TRBV4-3,-,TRBJ1-1,TRBD1,TGCGCCAGCAGCCCTCGGGCAGGGGGTGAGACTGAAGCTTTCTTT,CASSPRAGGETEAFF
TRBV9,-,TRBJ1-1,-,TGTGCCAGCAGCGTATCGGCAGGGGCCAACACTGAAGCTTTCTTT,CASSVSAGANTEAFF
TRBV12-3/TRBV12-4,-,TRBJ2-7,-,TGTGCCAGCATCCCTAGAGGTTCCTACGAGCAGTACTTC,CASIPRGSYEQYF
TRBV4-2,-,TRBJ2-7,-,TGTGCCAGCAGCCAAGATTTACAGACTGACGGCTCCTACGAGCAGTACTTC,CASSQDLQTDGSYEQYF
TRBV15,few,TRBJ2-5,TRBD1,TGTGCCACCAGCAGCAGGGGACAGTCACAAGAGACCCAGTACTTC,CATSSRGQSQETQYF
TRBV5-1,many,TRBJ2-1,-,TGCGCCAGCAGCTTGGAAGGACCATACAATGAGCAGTTCTTC,CASSLEGPYNEQFF
TRBV7-3,many,TRBJ2-3,-,TGTGCCAGCAGCTTAACTAAGGGGCAGACCACAGATACGCAGTATTTT,CASSLTKGQTTDTQYF
TRBV5-5,-,TRBJ2-1,TRBD1,TGTGCCAGCAGCTTGATAGGGACAGGGGCCTACAATGAGCAGTTCTTC,CASSLIGTGAYNEQFF
TRBV5-1,-,TRBJ2-1,TRBD2,TGCGCCAGCAGCTCGCGGGGGGCGCCCGGCAATGAGCAGTTCTTC,CASSSRGAPGNEQFF
TRBV20-1,-,TRBJ2-1,-,TGCAGTGCTCCCCCTCTAGCGCATGAGCAGTTCTTC,CSAPPLAHEQFF
TRBV20-1,-,TRBJ2-1,TRBD2,TGCAGTGCTAGAGCGCGGGGGGGCTTTTACAATGAGCAGTTCTTC,CSARARGGFYNEQFF
TRBV5-1,-,TRBJ2-1,-,TGCGCCAGCAGCTTGTTAGAGGTGGCTTGGTACAATGAGCAGTTCTTC,CASSLLEVAWYNEQFF
TRBV6-1,-,TRBJ1-5,TRBD1,TGTGCCAGCAAAGGGGGCCCCGGTCAGCCCCAGCATTTT,CASKGGPGQPQHF
TRBV29-1,-,TRBJ2-1,-,TGCAGCGTTCGACCTCTCCTTGTACGCAATGAGCAGTTCTTC,CSVRPLLVRNEQFF
TRBV20-1,few,TRBJ2-3,TRBD1,TGCAGTGCCGACCCGGGACAGTTAACAGATACGCAGTATTTT,CSADPGQLTDTQYF
TRBV6-2/TRBV6-3,few,TRBJ2-3,TRBD2,TGTGCCAGCAGCCCCCCCAGGTTTAGCGGGCGCACAGATACGCAGTATTTT,CASSPPRFSGRTDTQYF
TRBV4-3,few,TRBJ2-7,-,TGCGCCAGCAGCCAAGCCTTCATGCGGCTAGCAACGAACTACGAGCAGTACTTC,CASSQAFMRLATNYEQYF
TRBV11-2,-,TRBJ2-1,-,TGTGCCAGCAGCTTAGGAGGTCAGGGGTTTTTTTCCTACAATGAGCAGTTCTTC,CASSLGGQGFFSYNEQFF
TRBV7-9,-,TRBJ1-1,-,TGTGCCAGCATCGTCCCAGGTGGCACTGAAGCTTTCTTT,CASIVPGGTEAFF